Shown below are 9 T cell receptor beta chains from a single sample sequenced in a study of shared clonotypes between healthy human individuals. Only in-frame clones appear in the TCRdb table, and some are missing; sequencing was by immunoSEQ multiplex PCR. Altogether about 2.2 million clones are present, around 95% being singletons, with the ten largest covering about 1.7%. CD8 cells regarded as naive lacked CD45RO, were positively chosen for CCR7, and omitted terminally differentiated effector memory CD45RA+ cells. Sequencing was done on a sample of naive CD8+ T cells from PBMCs. The receptors shown here come from a man between 18 and 35 years old in good health. Some clones in this sample may be carry-over from other donors' samples.

The chain recombines TRBV27 with TRBJ2-7; D might be TRBD2 (6 bases). V lost 3 bases and J 2 bases, leaving 11 bases between the germline ends. This CDR3 is 14 amino acids long. Germline V lookup: CDR1 MNHEY, CDR2 SMNVEV (reference sequence). The CDR3 sequence: CASSLAGNPYEQYF. The CDR3 DNA follows: TGTGCCAGCAGTTTGGCGGGGAACCCCTACGAGCAGTACTTC.

This chain connects TRBV11-3 to TRBJ2-7; the match to TRBD1 covers 8 bases. Germline V gene lookup returns CDR1 SGHNT and CDR2 YENEEA. This CDR3 region has 13 residues. With V trimmed by 5 bases and J by 4 bases, 4 bases remained unmatched. CDR3 loop: CASSAYRGYEQYF. DNA of the CDR3: TGTGCCAGCAGCGCTTACAGGGGGTACGAGCAGTACTTC. Looking up the rest from reference TRBV11-3 and TRBJ2-7 gives the full variable domain: EAGVVQSPRYKIIEKKQPVAFWCNPISGHNTLYWYLQNLGQGPELLIRYENEEAVDDSQLPKDRFSAERLKGVDSTLKIQPAELGDSAVYLCASSAYRGYEQYFGPGTRLTVT.

CDR3 region: CASALAEGIYGYTF. As DNA, the CDR3 is TGTGCCAGCGCCCTGGCGGAGGGGATCTATGGCTACACCTTC. V gene TRBV27 combines with J gene TRBJ1-2; D might be TRBD1 (5 bases). This CDR3 region has 14 residues. Trimming pared 8 bases from V and 4 bases from J, leaving 17 bases between. Germline V gene sequence: CDR1 MNHEY, CDR2 SMNVEV (reference sequence).

The chain recombines TRBV7-9 with TRBJ2-7; 8 bases are a match to TRBD2. Unmatched junction bases numbered 12, after V lost 0 bases and J lost 5 bases. From germline, CDR1 is SEHNR and CDR2 FQNEAQ (reference sequence). The CDR3 is 17 amino acids. CDR3 DNA sequence: TGTGCCAGCAGCTTAGCACCGTTCCAGCGGGAGCTGAACGAGCAGTACTTC. Translated, it gives CASSLAPFQRELNEQYF. Full variable domain (outside the CDR3, taken from reference TRBV7-9 and TRBJ2-7): DTGVSQNPRHKITKRGQNVTFRCDPISEHNRLYWYRQTLGQGPEFLTYFQNEAQLEKSRLLSDRFSAERPKGSFSTLEIQRTEQGDSAMYLCASSLAPFQRELNEQYFGPGTRLTVT.

The gene calls are TRBV7-3 and TRBJ2-3; 11 nucleotides align to TRBD2. The junction had 4 bases not matched to a gene; V was cut back by 6 bases and J by 2 bases. Per germline, CDR1 SGHTA and CDR2 FQGTGA. This CDR3 comprises 15 residues. This chain's CDR3 is CASRRTSGLTDTQYF. The CDR3 DNA sequence: TGTGCCAGCAGACGGACTAGCGGGCTCACAGATACGCAGTATTTT.

On this clone itself: Distinct nucleotide sequences in the sample also encode this CDR3. This chain links TRBV6-1 with TRBJ2-7; D is possibly TRBD1 (5 bases). The CDR3 is 14 amino acids. Looked up from germline, CDR1 is MNHNS and CDR2 is SASEGT. V was pared by 7 bases and J by 4 bases, with 17 bases between. This chain's CDR3 is CASIPDSRVYEQYF. Here the CDR3 DNA reads TGTGCCAGCATACCTGACTCCAGGGTTTACGAGCAGTACTTC.

This clone has only one observation. V and J are TRBV10-3 and TRBJ2-7, with 7 positions matching TRBD1. The J segment lost 2 bases and the V segment lost 3 bases, leaving 13 bases of the junction unmatched. CDR1 is ENHRY, CDR2 SYGVKD, per germline. CDR3 length: 17 residues. The CDR3 sequence is CAISETGETGKTYEQYF. CDR3 coding DNA: TGTGCCATCAGTGAAACCGGGGAGACAGGGAAAACCTACGAGCAGTACTTC.

The genes are TRBV15 and TRBJ2-5; D may be TRBD1 (6 bases). The germline V gene has CDR1 LNHNV and CDR2 YYDKDF (reference sequence). Trimming removed 1 base from V and 13 bases from J, with 25 bases in between. The CDR3 has 16 residues. The chain's CDR3 is CATSRGIEGEYLTGYF. The CDR3 DNA is TGTGCCACCAGCAGAGGCATCGAGGGGGAATATTTGACGGGGTACTTC.

The rearrangement links TRBV7-3 to TRBJ2-1, with D perhaps matching TRBD1 or TRBD2 (6 bases each). The CDR3 has 18 amino acids. Germline CDR1 SGHTA, CDR2 FQGTGA. The V gene lost 5 bases and the J gene lost 2 bases, with 22 bases spanning the gap. CDR3 nucleotides: TGTGCCAGCAGCAAAGTCGGGGGCCTGCCATCGGCCTACAATGAGCAGTTCTTC. Its protein is CASSKVGGLPSAYNEQFF.